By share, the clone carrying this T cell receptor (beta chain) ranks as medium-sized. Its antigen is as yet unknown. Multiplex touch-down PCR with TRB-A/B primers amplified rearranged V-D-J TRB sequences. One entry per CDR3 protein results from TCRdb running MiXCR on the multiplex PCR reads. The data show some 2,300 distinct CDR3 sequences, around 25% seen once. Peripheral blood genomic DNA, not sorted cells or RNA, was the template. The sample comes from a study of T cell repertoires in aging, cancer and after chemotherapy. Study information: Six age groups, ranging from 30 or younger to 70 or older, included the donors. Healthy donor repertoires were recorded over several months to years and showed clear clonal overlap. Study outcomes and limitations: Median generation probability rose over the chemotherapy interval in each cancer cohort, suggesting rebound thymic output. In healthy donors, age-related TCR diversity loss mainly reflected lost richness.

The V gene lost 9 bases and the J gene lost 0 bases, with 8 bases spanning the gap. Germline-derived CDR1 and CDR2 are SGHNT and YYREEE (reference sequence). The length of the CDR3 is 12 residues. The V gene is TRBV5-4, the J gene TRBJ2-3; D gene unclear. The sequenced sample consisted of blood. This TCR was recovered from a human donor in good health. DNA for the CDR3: TGTGCCACAAGTTCTAGCACAGATACGCAGTATTTT. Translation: CATSSSTDTQYF.